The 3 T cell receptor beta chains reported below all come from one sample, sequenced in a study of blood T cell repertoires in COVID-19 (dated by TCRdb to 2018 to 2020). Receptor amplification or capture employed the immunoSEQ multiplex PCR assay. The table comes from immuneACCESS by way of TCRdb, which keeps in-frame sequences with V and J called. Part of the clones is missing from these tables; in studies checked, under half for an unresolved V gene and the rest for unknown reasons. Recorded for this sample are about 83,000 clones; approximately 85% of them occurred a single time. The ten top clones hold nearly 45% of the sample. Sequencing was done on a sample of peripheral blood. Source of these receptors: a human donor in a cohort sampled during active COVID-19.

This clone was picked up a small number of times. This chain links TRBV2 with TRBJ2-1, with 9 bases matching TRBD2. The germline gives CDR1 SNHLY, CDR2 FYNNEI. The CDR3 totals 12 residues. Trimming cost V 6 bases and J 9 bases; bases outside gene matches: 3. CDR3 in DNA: TGTGCCAGCAGGGGGACTAGCTTTGAGCAGTTCTTC. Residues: CASRGTSFEQFF.

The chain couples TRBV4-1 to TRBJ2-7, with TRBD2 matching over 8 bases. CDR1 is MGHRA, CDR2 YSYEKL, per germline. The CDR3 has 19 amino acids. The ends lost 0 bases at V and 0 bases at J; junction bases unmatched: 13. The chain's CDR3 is CASSQEGGSTSGYSYEQYF. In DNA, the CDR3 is TGCGCCAGCAGCCAAGAGGGTGGCTCTACTAGCGGCTACTCCTACGAGCAGTACTTC.

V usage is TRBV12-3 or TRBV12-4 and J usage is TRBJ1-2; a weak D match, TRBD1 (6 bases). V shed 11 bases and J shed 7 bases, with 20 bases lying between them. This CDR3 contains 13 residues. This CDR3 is CAAKGSNRVGYTF. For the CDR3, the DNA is TGTGCCGCGAAGGGTTCGAACAGGGTTGGCTACACCTTC.